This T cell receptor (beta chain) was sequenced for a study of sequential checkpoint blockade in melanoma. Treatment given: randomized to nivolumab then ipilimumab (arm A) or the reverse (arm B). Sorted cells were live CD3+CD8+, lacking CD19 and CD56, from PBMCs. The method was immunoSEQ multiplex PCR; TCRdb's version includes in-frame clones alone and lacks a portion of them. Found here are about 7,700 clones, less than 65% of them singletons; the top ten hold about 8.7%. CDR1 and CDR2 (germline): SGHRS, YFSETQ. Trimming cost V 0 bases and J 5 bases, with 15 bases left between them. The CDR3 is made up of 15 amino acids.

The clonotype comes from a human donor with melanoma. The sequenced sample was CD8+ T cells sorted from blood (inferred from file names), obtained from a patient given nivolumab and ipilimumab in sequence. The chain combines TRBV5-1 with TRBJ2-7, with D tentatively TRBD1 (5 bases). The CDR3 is CASSLELQGSDEQYF. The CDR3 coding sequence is TGCGCCAGCAGCTTGGAACTCCAGGGAAGCGACGAGCAGTACTTC.